The present T cell receptor beta chain was sequenced within a study of T and B cells in COVID-19 patients. BIOMED2 TRB-A/B primer pools were used in multiplex TRB PCR. TCRdb redid the calling of the multiplex PCR reads with MiXCR, one entry per CDR3 protein. This table holds about 13,000 distinct CDR3 sequences, roughly 23% found once. Each TRB amplification used roughly 240-550 ng of genomic DNA from blood. V shed 3 bases and J 3 bases; nucleotides not matched to a gene: 1. Germline CDR1 and CDR2: LNHDA and SQIVND (reference sequence). CDR3 length: 14 amino acids. By sample share, this clonotype is medium-sized.

The clonotype comes from a human donor who had recovered from COVID-19. The sequencing input was blood. This chain links TRBV19 with TRBJ2-3; 9 nucleotides line up with TRBD1. The CDR3 protein is CASSIDRGTDTQYF. CDR3 DNA sequence: TGTGCCAGTAGTATCGACAGGGGGACAGATACGCAGTATTTT.